This is a list of T cell receptor beta chains from one sample in a study of T cells in Graves' hyperthyroidism and ophthalmopathy. TCRdb independently ran MiXCR on the multiplex PCR reads; one entry per CDR3 protein. The sample records 400,000 or so distinct CDR3 sequences, nearly 15% being singletons. What was sequenced was blood. Receptors originate from a woman aged 55-70 years with Graves' ophthalmopathy. Each CDR3 is given with its conserved first and last residue. D genes are given only for firm matches. A row's size may be missing; if present it is once, few, many or a size class.

v_call	d_call	j_call	clone_size	cdr3_nt	cdr3_aa
TRBV20-1	-	TRBJ1-1	many	TGCAGTGCTAGAGAGGAGGGGTTCACTGAAGCTTTCTTT	CSAREEGFTEAFF
TRBV6-1	-	TRBJ1-4	few	TGTGCCAGCAGTCCGGCTTATAATGAAAAACTGTTTTTT	CASSPAYNEKLFF
TRBV11-1	-	TRBJ2-5	few	TGTGCCAGCAGCTTGAGGTCAGGGGGGGAGACCCAGTACTTC	CASSLRSGGETQYF
TRBV3-1	-	TRBJ1-5	many	TGTGCCAGCAGCCAAGGGGTCGGCAGCCTAAATCAGCCCCAGCATTTT	CASSQGVGSLNQPQHF
TRBV19	-	TRBJ2-4	few	TGTGCCAGTAGTAGGCCAGGAGAAAACATTCAGTACTTC	CASSRPGENIQYF
TRBV3-1	-	TRBJ2-3	-	TGTGCCAGCAGCCAAGGGGTAGGGCCAGATACGCAGTATTTT	CASSQGVGPDTQYF
TRBV7-8	TRBD2	TRBJ2-5	many	TGTGCCAGCGGGATTCATAGCGGGAGACGAACTCCACAAGAGACCCAGTACTTC	CASGIHSGRRTPQETQYF
TRBV2	TRBD1	TRBJ2-2	many	TGTGCCAGCAAGACAGGGGGCAACACCGGGGAGCTGTTTTTT	CASKTGGNTGELFF
TRBV5-1	TRBD2	TRBJ2-7	many	TGCGCCAGCAGTGGAGGGACTAGCGGGAGTTACGAGCAGTACTTC	CASSGGTSGSYEQYF
TRBV5-1	-	TRBJ1-4	many	TGCGCCAACAGCTTGGCCGGAGCGGATGAAAAACTGTTTTTT	CANSLAGADEKLFF
TRBV20-1	TRBD1	TRBJ2-7	many	TGCAGTGCTAAAAGTCCAGGGGGCCAACCCTACGAGCAGTACTTC	CSAKSPGGQPYEQYF
TRBV29-1	-	TRBJ2-1	many	TGCAGCGTTGGCCAGGTCCAGGGGAATGAGCAGTTCTTC	CSVGQVQGNEQFF
TRBV7-9	TRBD2	TRBJ2-5	few	TGTGCCAGCAGCGCGACTAGCGGAGCCCAAGAGACCCAGTACTTC	CASSATSGAQETQYF
TRBV2	TRBD1	TRBJ2-7	many	TGTGCCAGCCACCGGGACAGGGGCTACGAGCAGTACTTC	CASHRDRGYEQYF
TRBV5-1	TRBD2	TRBJ2-3	many	TGCGCCAGCAGCTCTGGACTAGCGGGAGGGATCCCCAGCACAGATACGCAGTATTTT	CASSSGLAGGIPSTDTQYF
TRBV28	TRBD1	TRBJ1-6	-	TGTGCCGGCAGCCGACTCCGGGACAGGGATCCACCCCTCCACTTT	CAGSRLRDRDPPLHF
TRBV11-2	TRBD2	TRBJ2-7	many	TGTGCCAGCAGCGCCCGACGCCCCGGGACTAGCTTACTCGAGCAGTACTTC	CASSARRPGTSLLEQYF
TRBV4-1	-	TRBJ2-7	-	TGCGCCAGCAGCCAAGATCCAGGGTTGATCTACGAGCAGTACTTC	CASSQDPGLIYEQYF
TRBV27	-	TRBJ1-5	-	TGTGCCAGCAACAGCAATCAGCCCCAGCATTTT	CASNSNQPQHF
TRBV27	-	TRBJ2-3	many	TGTGCCAGCAGTTCATGGGATACGCAGTATTTT	CASSSWDTQYF
TRBV4-1	-	TRBJ1-5	-	TGCGCCAGCAGCCAAGATCCTCGTCAGCCCCAGCATTTT	CASSQDPRQPQHF
TRBV9	-	TRBJ2-5	few	TGTGCCAGCAGCTCCCGGACCGGGCAAGAGACCCAGTACTTC	CASSSRTGQETQYF
TRBV6-1	-	TRBJ1-5	many	TGTGCCAGCAGCGAGGGTGGCAGGGGCAATCAGCCCCAGCATTTT	CASSEGGRGNQPQHF
TRBV19	-	TRBJ1-2	-	TGTGCCAGTAGTCCCCCGCGGGGGCCAGCGAACTATGGCTACACCTTC	CASSPPRGPANYGYTF
TRBV2	-	TRBJ2-1	many	TGTGCCAGCAGCCTCACTAGCCATGAGCAGTTCTTC	CASSLTSHEQFF
TRBV28	-	TRBJ2-3	many	TGTGCCAGCAGTCTCGCTTTCAGGGATACGCAGTATTTT	CASSLAFRDTQYF
TRBV20-1	TRBD2	TRBJ2-2	-	TGCAGTGCTAGCTCGGGACTAGGAGACGGGGAGCTGTTTTTT	CSASSGLGDGELFF
TRBV2	-	TRBJ2-7	many	TGTGCCAGCGGGGGGCTAGCGAATACCTACGAGCAGTACTTC	CASGGLANTYEQYF
TRBV20-1	TRBD2	TRBJ2-5	few	TGCAGTGCGTCACTCCTACTAGCGGGAGGAAGAGAGACCCAGTACTTC	CSASLLLAGGRETQYF
TRBV19	-	TRBJ1-5	few	TGTGCCAGTAGTATGGAGACTCATAGCAATCAGCCCCAGCATTTT	CASSMETHSNQPQHF
TRBV18	TRBD1	TRBJ1-1	many	TGTGCCAGCTCACCGTCTTACAGGGGGGGTCCCAATGAAGCTTTCTTT	CASSPSYRGGPNEAFF
TRBV6-5	-	TRBJ1-5	-	TGTGCCAGCAGTTACTCGGCCAGTCAGCCCCAGCATTTT	CASSYSASQPQHF
TRBV3-1	TRBD2	TRBJ2-3	many	TGTGCCAGCAGCCAAGCACTAGCGGGGATCACAGATACGCAGTATTTT	CASSQALAGITDTQYF
TRBV6-1	-	TRBJ1-5	-	TGTGCCAGCAGTCCTGGGGAGGGTCCACTCGGTCAGCCCCAGCATTTT	CASSPGEGPLGQPQHF
TRBV20-1	-	TRBJ2-3	-	TGCAGTGCTTCGGGCAGGAGGAGCACAGATACGCAGTATTTT	CSASGRRSTDTQYF
TRBV3-1	-	TRBJ2-1	many	TGTGCCAGCAGCACAACAGGCTACAATGAGCAGTTCTTC	CASSTTGYNEQFF
TRBV7-3	-	TRBJ2-3	many	TGTGCCAGCAGCTTTATACGGAAAGAAAGCACAGATACGCAGTATTTT	CASSFIRKESTDTQYF
TRBV20-1	TRBD1	TRBJ2-5	few	TGCAGTGCCCCTCGAACAGGGGAAGAGACCCAGTACTTC	CSAPRTGEETQYF